This TCR beta chain was sequenced in a study of human T cells and chemical hapten exposure. As for the study in general: Across the whole study, which lasted around 24 weeks, patients were given diphenylcyclopropenone on the scalp once a week. General observations from the study: Alopecia was present in the donors, so their immune response may differ from healthy people's.

V gave up 2 bases and J gave up 3 bases; unmatched junction bases: 5. The CDR3 length is 15 residues. From germline, CDR1 is MNHEY and CDR2 SVGEGT. TCRdb processed the RACE reads anew with MiXCR; each CDR3 protein has one entry. This repertoire shows fewer than 100,000 distinct CDR3 sequences, approximately 8.6% found once; its top ten account for approximately 2.2%. The sample's time point: patch test 2, 6 weeks after DPC sensitization. Treatment in this sample: therapeutic diphenylcyclopropenone sensitization with weekly scalp DPC. To note about this clonotype: No antigen is known for it.

This chain uses TRBV6-2 or TRBV6-3 with TRBJ2-5; 8 bases are shared with TRBD2. The receptor was derived from a woman between 40 and 50 years old with alopecia areata. Some clones in this sample may be carry-over from other donors' samples. This material consisted of whole blood, taken in connection with sensitization to the hapten diphenylcyclopropenone (DPC). DNA of the CDR3: TGTGCCAGCAGTTACCCCCGACTAGCGAAAGAGACCCAGTACTTC. It codes for CASSYPRLAKETQYF.